Listed below are T cell receptor beta chains from one sample, sequenced in a study of shared clonotypes between healthy human individuals. Using immunoSEQ multiplex PCR, the repertoire was profiled, and TCRdb retains in-frame clones only, with some absent. This table has roughly 1,800,000 clones, about 95% appearing once. Sequencing was carried out using naive CD8+ T cells sorted from blood. The receptors were gathered from a man younger than 30 in good health. Both conserved end residues are part of each CDR3. Each record gives: V gene, clone size, D gene, J gene, CDR3 DNA, CDR3 protein. A D gene is named only where the DNA matches it firmly. Clone sizes are given selectively: once, few, many, or a class where the clone is expanded.

TRBV5-8,NA,NA,TRBJ2-7,TGTGCCAGCAGCCCGGGGAGGCTCTCCTACGAGCAGTACTTC,CASSPGRLSYEQYF
TRBV27,NA,NA,TRBJ1-1,TGTGCCAGCCGGGGCAGGGCGAACACTGAAGCTTTCTTT,CASRGRANTEAFF
TRBV9,NA,NA,TRBJ1-2,TGTGCCAGCAGCGTGGGATCCGGGGGTGGAGATGGCTACACCTTC,CASSVGSGGGDGYTF
TRBV6-1,NA,TRBD2,TRBJ2-1,TGTGCCAGCAGTGGACCAAGCGGGGACCACAATGAGCAGTTCTTC,CASSGPSGDHNEQFF
TRBV2,NA,NA,TRBJ2-5,TGTGCCAGCGAAGGGGAAGCAGAGACCCAGTACTTC,CASEGEAETQYF
TRBV6-5,once,NA,TRBJ2-7,TGTGCCAGCAGTTACTCCACTTCCGTTGGCGAGCAGTACTTC,CASSYSTSVGEQYF
TRBV28,NA,TRBD1,TRBJ1-1,TGTGCCAGCAGTTTAACAGGGGGGAACACTGAAGCTTTCTTT,CASSLTGGNTEAFF
TRBV2,NA,NA,TRBJ1-3,TGTGCCAGCAGTGGGGCCCTACAGGGAGAAGAAGGCACCATATATTTT,CASSGALQGEEGTIYF
TRBV4-3,NA,TRBD2,TRBJ2-1,TGCGCCAGCAGCCAAGAGACTAGCCCGTCCTACAATGAGCAGTTCTTC,CASSQETSPSYNEQFF
TRBV19,NA,NA,TRBJ1-6,TGTGCCAGTAGTATCGGACTGGGGAATTCACCCCTCCACTTT,CASSIGLGNSPLHF
TRBV27,NA,NA,TRBJ2-7,TGTGCCAGCAGTTCCGCTCCGGATTCCTACGAGCAGTACTTC,CASSSAPDSYEQYF